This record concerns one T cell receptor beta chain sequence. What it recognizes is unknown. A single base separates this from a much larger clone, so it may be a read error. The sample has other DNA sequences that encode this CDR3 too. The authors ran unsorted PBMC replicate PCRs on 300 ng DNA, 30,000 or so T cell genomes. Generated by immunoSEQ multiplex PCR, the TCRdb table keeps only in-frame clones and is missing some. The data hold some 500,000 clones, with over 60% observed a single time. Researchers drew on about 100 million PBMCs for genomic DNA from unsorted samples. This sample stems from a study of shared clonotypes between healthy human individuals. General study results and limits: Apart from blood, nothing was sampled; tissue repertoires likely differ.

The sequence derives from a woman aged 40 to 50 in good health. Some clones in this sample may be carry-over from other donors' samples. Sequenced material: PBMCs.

The CDR3 DNA follows: TGCGCCAGTAGCCGATCAGGACAGGGCAACTATGGCTACACCTTC. Amino acid sequence: CASSRSGQGNYGYTF. The rearrangement uses TRBV19 and TRBJ1-2, with 8 bases that match TRBD1. The germline V gene encodes CDR1 LNHDA and CDR2 SQIVND (reference sequence). This CDR3 comprises 15 residues.